The 19 T cell receptor beta chains below all came from one sample that was sequenced in a study of T cells after yellow fever vaccination. TCRdb fed the 5' RACE reads into MiXCR, producing one record per CDR3 protein. The data show about 510,000 distinct CDR3 sequences, with 20% to 25% seen just once and about 16% held by the top ten. The sequencing used PBMCs, collected approximately 20 days after the first yellow fever vaccination. The receptors stem from a man younger than 30 who received the YFV17D yellow fever vaccine.

The V call is TRBV7-6, the J call TRBJ1-4; D may be TRBD1 (5 bases). Germline CDR1 SGHVS, CDR2 FNYEAQ. The CDR3 is 17 residues long. Trimming stripped 5 bases from V and 6 bases from J, with 22 bases between. The DNA of the CDR3 is TGTGCCAGCAGCCGAGCGGGCAGGGTCATTTCGGATGAAAAACTGTTTTTT. Amino acids: CASSRAGRVISDEKLFF.

The V gene is TRBV12-3 or TRBV12-4, the J gene TRBJ2-3; D possibly corresponds to TRBD1 (6 bases). Trimming removed 2 bases at V and 2 bases at J, with 23 bases between. CDR3 length equals 19 residues. The CDR3 loop reads CASSLFQMSYRDFTDTQYF. CDR3 DNA sequence: TGTGCCAGCAGTTTATTTCAAATGTCGTACAGGGATTTCACAGATACGCAGTATTTT.

In its sample, this clonotype was seen a few times. V is TRBV23-1 and J is TRBJ2-5, with 7 bases that match TRBD2. TRBV23-1 is an ORF; its function is uncertain. The ends lost 4 bases at V and 7 bases at J; junction bases unmatched: 15. This CDR3 contains 16 residues. CDR3 DNA: TGCGCCAGCAGTCCAAGGACCTCTCGGCCGGGGGGGACCCAGTACTTC. It yields the protein CASSPRTSRPGGTQYF.

The sample holds a few counts of this clonotype. The V call is TRBV12-3 or TRBV12-4, the J call TRBJ2-1; 8 bases fit TRBD2. The J segment lost 10 bases and the V segment lost 5 bases, leaving 10 bases of the junction unmatched. The CDR3 loop spans 14 amino acids. This CDR3 is CASSANGGGREQFF. For the CDR3, the DNA is TGTGCCAGCAGTGCGAACGGGGGGGGGCGGGAGCAGTTCTTC.

The chain employs TRBV5-5 and TRBJ2-2; D remains ambiguous. V was cut by 5 bases and J by 1 base, with 12 bases left in between. Germline CDR1 reads SGHKS; CDR2 reads YYEKEE (reference sequence). This CDR3 has 15 amino acids. CDR3 bases: TGTGCCAGCAGTCCGACCGTTGTGAACACCGGGGAGCTGTTTTTT. It codes for CASSPTVVNTGELFF.

The chain is built from TRBV5-1 and TRBJ2-7; TRBD2 is a possible D gene (6 bases). V was trimmed by 2 bases and J by 4 bases, leaving 13 bases between them. The CDR3 sequence is 14 residues long. Germline-derived CDR1 and CDR2 are SGHRS and YFSETQ. The CDR3 here is CASSFGGGAYEQYV. The CDR3 DNA follows: TGCGCCAGCAGCTTCGGGGGAGGTGCATACGAGCAGTACGTC.

The J gene is TRBJ2-6, the V gene TRBV7-3; perhaps TRBD1 as D (6 bases). V lost 5 bases, J lost 6 bases, and 20 bases lay in between. CDR1 is SGHTA and CDR2 is FQGTGA in the germline V gene. The CDR3 has 17 amino acids. The CDR3 loop reads CASSPFSGTSTANVLTF. CDR3 sequence (DNA): TGTGCCAGCAGCCCTTTTTCCGGGACAAGTACGGCCAACGTCCTGACTTTC.

This clonotype was seen only a few times. This chain connects TRBV7-2 to TRBJ2-7; TRBD1 matches 10 bases. CDR3 length equals 14 residues. The germline gives CDR1 SGHTA, CDR2 FQGNSA. V trimming: 4 bases; J trimming: 6 bases; junction bases outside the gene matches: 6. DNA of the CDR3: TGTGCCAGCAGCTCGGGACAGGGGACGGGCGAGCAGTACTTC. As protein: CASSSGQGTGEQYF.

The chain couples TRBV19 to TRBJ1-5; TRBD1 matches at 8 bases. Germline loops: CDR1 LNHDA, CDR2 SQIVND (reference sequence). Losses at the gene ends were 4 bases for V and 6 bases for J; bases not matched to a gene: 8. CDR3 length: 15 amino acids. CDR3 protein: CASSSRGLNGQPQHF. Here the CDR3 DNA reads TGTGCCAGTAGTAGCAGGGGGCTAAACGGTCAGCCCCAGCATTTT.

This clonotype was observed a few times. This chain uses TRBV4-1 with TRBJ1-1, with D possibly being TRBD1 (5 bases). Germline V gene lookup returns CDR1 MGHRA and CDR2 YSYEKL. Trimming left V 3 bases short and J 3 bases short, with 14 bases between. The length of the CDR3 is 15 residues. The CDR3 is CASSHPREGDTEAFF. The CDR3 coding sequence is TGCGCCAGCAGCCACCCCCGGGAAGGGGACACTGAAGCTTTCTTT.

Note on this clonotype: Relative to the germline gene, one junction end is altered; a read error may explain this. This chain uses TRBV20-1 with TRBJ2-3, with TRBD2 identical over 7 bases. The CDR3 has 15 amino acids. CDR1 DFQATT and CDR2 SNEGSKA come from the germline V gene (reference sequence). In DNA form, the CDR3 reads TGCAGTGCCAGAGGGGAGGGGTCGCTTTCCGATACGCAGTATTTT. As protein: CSARGEGSLSDTQYF.

This clonotype has a handful of counts. The V and J genes are TRBV5-4 and TRBJ1-6; 7 bases fit TRBD1. The V gene end was trimmed by 8 bases and the J gene end by 12 bases; junction bases not matched to a gene: 14. This CDR3 is built from 14 residues. The germline CDR1 and CDR2 sequences are SGHNT and YYREEE (reference sequence). The CDR3 nucleotides read TGTGCCAGGGGACAGTGGGGCTCTCTGGTACCCCTCCACTTT. It yields the protein CARGQWGSLVPLHF.

V usage is TRBV12-3 or TRBV12-4 and J usage is TRBJ1-5; no reliable D call. The CDR3 consists of 13 residues. The germline V and J ends were trimmed by 3 bases and 9 bases, with 12 bases remaining between them. The CDR3 reads CASSFGPPGPQHF. CDR3 in DNA: TGTGCCAGCAGTTTCGGCCCCCCGGGGCCCCAGCATTTT.

The table lists this clonotype with a few counts. The rearrangement uses TRBV6-1 and TRBJ2-3; D call uncertain. The germline CDR1 and CDR2 sequences are MNHNS and SASEGT. The CDR3 has 12 residues. Trimming pared 5 bases from V and 6 bases from J, leaving 9 bases between. CDR3: CASSPMVDTQYF. The CDR3 nucleotides are TGTGCCAGCAGTCCCATGGTGGATACGCAGTATTTT.

The table lists this clonotype with a few counts. CDR3 coding DNA: TGCAGCGTTTTCGGATCCGCGGGAGATGAGCAGTTCTTC. Protein sequence: CSVFGSAGDEQFF. The rearrangement joins TRBV29-1 to TRBJ2-1, with 7 bases lining up with TRBD2. The CDR3 runs to 13 residues. V lost 5 bases, J lost 8 bases, and 9 bases stayed unmatched. Looked up from germline, CDR1 is SQVTM and CDR2 is ANQGSEA.

The chain links TRBV6-2 or TRBV6-3 to TRBJ1-5; possibly TRBD1 for D (5 bases). From germline, CDR1 is MNHEY and CDR2 SVGEGT. The CDR3 consists of 13 residues. The V and J ends lost 8 bases and 6 bases respectively, with 14 bases between them. CDR3: CASGGGESQPQHF. CDR3 nucleotides: TGTGCCAGCGGCGGAGGGGAGTCTCAGCCCCAGCATTTT.

This clonotype was counted between two and nine times. The chain combines TRBV10-3 with TRBJ2-7; TRBD2 is a possible D gene (7 bases). Trimming shortened V by 10 bases and J by 5 bases, and 24 bases separated the two germline ends. Germline V gives CDR1 ENHRY, CDR2 SYGVKD. This CDR3 has 15 residues. CDR3 sequence reads: CATSRGGARNDEQYF. The CDR3 coding sequence is TGTGCCACCTCGAGGGGGGGAGCCCGAAATGACGAGCAGTACTTC.

This clonotype appeared a single time. The genes are TRBV12-3 or TRBV12-4 and TRBJ2-7, with D possibly being TRBD1 (6 bases). The CDR3 is 14 amino acids. V lost 3 bases to trimming and J lost 5 bases, with 14 bases between them. The CDR3 loop reads CASSFWQGSDEQYF. The DNA of the CDR3 is TGTGCCAGCAGTTTTTGGCAGGGGTCCGACGAGCAGTACTTC.

This clonotype showed up just a few times. The J gene is TRBJ2-5, the V gene TRBV5-1; D possibly corresponds to TRBD1 (6 bases). The germline V gene has CDR1 SGHRS and CDR2 YFSETQ. There are 14 residues in the CDR3. V was cut by 4 bases and J by 7 bases, with 17 bases left in between. CDR3 residues: CASSPPQGRGTQYF. CDR3 nucleotides: TGCGCCAGCAGCCCTCCACAGGGTCGGGGGACCCAGTACTTC. The full variable domain, completed using reference TRBV5-1 and TRBJ2-5, is KAGVTQTPRYLIKTRGQQVTLSCSPISGHRSVSWYQQTPGQGLQFLFEYFSETQRNKGNFPGRFSGRQFSNSRSEMNVSTLELGDSALYLCASSPPQGRGTQYFGPGTRLLVL.